Listed below are T cell receptor beta chains from one sample, sequenced in a study of blood T cell repertoires in COVID-19. Some clones are missing from TCRdb's copy, which holds only in-frame ones; the method was immunoSEQ multiplex PCR. The sample holds 150,000 or so clones, around 85% seen once. Specimen: peripheral blood. These receptors came from a human donor with acute or convalescent COVID-19. The donor label of this sample is uncertain. Both conserved end residues are part of each CDR3. A D gene is named only where the DNA matches it firmly. Clone size is stated in some rows and not others, as once, few, many or a class when expanded.

V: TRBV11-2
D: TRBD1
size: -
J: TRBJ1-2
CDR3: CASSSRTGVDYGYTF
DNA: TGTGCCAGCAGCTCTCGAACAGGGGTGGACTATGGCTACACCTTC

V: TRBV6-5
D: -
size: -
J: TRBJ1-1
CDR3: CASSSSRGIENTEAFF
DNA: TGTGCCAGCAGTTCCTCACGGGGGATCGAGAACACTGAAGCTTTCTTT

V: TRBV9
D: -
size: -
J: TRBJ1-1
CDR3: CASSVVSGAGTEAFF
DNA: TGTGCCAGCAGCGTAGTATCAGGGGCCGGCACTGAAGCTTTCTTT

V: TRBV15
D: -
size: few
J: TRBJ2-5
CDR3: CATSADSEGRETQYF
DNA: TGTGCCACCTCCGCGGATAGCGAGGGAAGAGAGACCCAGTACTTC

V: TRBV9
D: TRBD1
size: few
J: TRBJ1-6
CDR3: CASSAGQGSSPLHF
DNA: TGTGCCAGCAGCGCCGGACAGGGAAGCTCACCCCTCCACTTT

V: TRBV28
D: -
size: -
J: TRBJ2-6
CDR3: CASSFRLRFAGANVLTF
DNA: TGTGCCAGCAGTTTTAGGTTGAGGTTCGCTGGGGCCAACGTCCTGACTTTC

V: TRBV3-1/TRBV3-2
D: -
size: -
J: TRBJ2-5
CDR3: CASSQQTRVPQETQYF
DNA: TGTGCCAGCAGCCAACAAACCAGGGTCCCCCAAGAGACCCAGTACTTC

V: TRBV19
D: TRBD1
size: -
J: TRBJ1-2
CDR3: CASSNRDSINYGYTF
DNA: TGTGCCAGTAGTAACCGGGACAGCATAAACTATGGCTACACCTTC

V: TRBV6-1
D: -
size: -
J: TRBJ1-6
CDR3: CASSDREDASPLHF
DNA: TGTGCCAGCAGTGACAGGGAAGATGCTTCACCCCTCCACTTT

V: TRBV7-8
D: TRBD1
size: -
J: TRBJ1-3
CDR3: CASSPSRQGAGNTIYF
DNA: TGTGCCAGCAGCCCTAGCCGACAGGGAGCTGGAAACACCATATATTTT

V: TRBV28
D: -
size: -
J: TRBJ1-6
CDR3: CASRTGYNSPLHF
DNA: TGTGCCAGCCGAACAGGATATAATTCACCCCTCCACTTT

V: TRBV7-9
D: TRBD1
size: -
J: TRBJ2-2
CDR3: CASSPDRTTNTGELFF
DNA: TGTGCCAGCAGCCCGGACAGGACAACGAACACCGGGGAGCTGTTTTTT

V: TRBV6-1
D: -
size: once
J: TRBJ1-2
CDR3: CASSEDAGINYGYTF
DNA: TGTGCCAGCAGTGAAGATGCAGGCATAAACTATGGCTACACCTTC

V: TRBV29-1
D: TRBD1
size: -
J: TRBJ1-2
CDR3: CSAISRTGDGYTF
DNA: TGCAGCGCCATATCCCGGACAGGGGATGGCTACACCTTC

V: TRBV4-3
D: TRBD1
size: -
J: TRBJ1-4
CDR3: CASSPRTGFGEKLFF
DNA: TGCGCCAGCAGCCCTCGGACAGGGTTTGGTGAAAAACTGTTTTTT

V: TRBV7-3
D: -
size: -
J: TRBJ1-1
CDR3: CASSSSGDTEAFF
DNA: TGTGCCAGCAGCTCTTCAGGGGACACTGAAGCTTTCTTT

V: TRBV7-8
D: -
size: -
J: TRBJ1-2
CDR3: CASSVKGQGAHTNYGYTF
DNA: TGTGCCAGCAGTGTCAAGGGGCAGGGCGCCCACACTAACTATGGCTACACCTTC

V: TRBV19
D: -
size: -
J: TRBJ1-4
CDR3: CASSTHDRNEKLFF
DNA: TGTGCCAGTAGTACTCATGACAGGAATGAAAAACTGTTTTTT

V: TRBV19
D: -
size: few
J: TRBJ2-2
CDR3: CASSIDRANTGELFF
DNA: TGTGCCAGTAGTATAGACAGGGCGAACACCGGGGAGCTGTTTTTT

V: TRBV4-3
D: -
size: once
J: TRBJ2-1
CDR3: CASSQVEGSGIISSYNEQFF
DNA: TGCGCCAGCAGCCAAGTTGAGGGCTCCGGGATCATTAGCTCCTACAATGAGCAGTTCTTC

V: TRBV30
D: -
size: -
J: TRBJ1-2
CDR3: CAWSRVGQGGYTF
DNA: TGTGCCTGGAGTCGGGTGGGGCAGGGTGGCTACACCTTC

V: TRBV7-8
D: -
size: -
J: TRBJ2-1
CDR3: CASSLANWRNEQFF
DNA: TGTGCCAGCAGCTTAGCGAATTGGAGAAATGAGCAGTTCTTC

V: TRBV5-1
D: TRBD1
size: few
J: TRBJ1-6
CDR3: CASSGQSDSPLHF
DNA: TGCGCCAGCTCGGGACAGAGTGACTCACCCCTCCACTTT

V: TRBV7-9
D: -
size: -
J: TRBJ2-3
CDR3: CASSFGRGPDTQYF
DNA: TGTGCCAGCAGCTTTGGAAGGGGCCCAGATACGCAGTATTTT

V: TRBV28
D: TRBD1
size: few
J: TRBJ1-2
CDR3: CASGDRARGYTF
DNA: TGTGCCAGCGGTGACAGGGCCCGTGGCTACACCTTC

V: TRBV14
D: -
size: -
J: TRBJ2-1
CDR3: CASSQELSYNEQFF
DNA: TGTGCCAGCAGCCAAGAGCTCAGCTACAATGAGCAGTTCTTC

V: TRBV12-3/TRBV12-4
D: -
size: -
J: TRBJ1-1
CDR3: CASSMGRIAFF
DNA: TGTGCCAGCAGTATGGGGAGGATTGCTTTCTTT

V: TRBV5-5
D: TRBD1
size: -
J: TRBJ1-2
CDR3: CASSLGQGRSKGYTF
DNA: TGTGCCAGCAGCTTGGGACAGGGACGGTCGAAGGGCTACACCTTC

V: TRBV4-3
D: -
size: -
J: TRBJ1-6
CDR3: CASSQEGGRNSPLHF
DNA: TGCGCCAGCAGCCAGGAGGGCGGGAGGAATTCACCCCTCCACTTT

V: TRBV2
D: -
size: -
J: TRBJ2-7
CDR3: CASNRVFGYEQYF
DNA: TGTGCCAGCAACAGGGTCTTTGGGTACGAGCAGTACTTC

V: TRBV5-1
D: TRBD2
size: once
J: TRBJ2-5
CDR3: CASCGAGGPETQYF
DNA: TGCGCCAGCTGCGGGGCGGGGGGGCCGGAGACCCAGTACTTC